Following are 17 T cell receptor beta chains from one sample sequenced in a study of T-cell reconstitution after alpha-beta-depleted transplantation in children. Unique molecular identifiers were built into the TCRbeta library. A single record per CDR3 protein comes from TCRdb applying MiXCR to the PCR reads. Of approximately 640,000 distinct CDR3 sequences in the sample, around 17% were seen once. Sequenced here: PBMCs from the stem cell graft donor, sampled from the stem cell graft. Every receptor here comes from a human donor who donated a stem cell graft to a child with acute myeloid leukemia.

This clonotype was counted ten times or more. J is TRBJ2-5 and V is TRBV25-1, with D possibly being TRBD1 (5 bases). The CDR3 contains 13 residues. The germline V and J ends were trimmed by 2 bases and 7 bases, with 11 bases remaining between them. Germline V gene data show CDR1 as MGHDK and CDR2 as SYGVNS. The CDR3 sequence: CASSEGARGTQYF. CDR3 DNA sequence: TGTGCCAGCAGTGAAGGGGCTAGGGGGACCCAGTACTTC.

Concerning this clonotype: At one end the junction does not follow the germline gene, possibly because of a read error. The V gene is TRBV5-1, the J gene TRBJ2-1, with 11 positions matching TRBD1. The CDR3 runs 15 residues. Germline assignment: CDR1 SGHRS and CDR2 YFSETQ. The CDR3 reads CATSRKGQGEYEQFF. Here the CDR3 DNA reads TGCGCCACCAGCCGAAAGGGACAGGGGGAATATGAGCAGTTCTTC.

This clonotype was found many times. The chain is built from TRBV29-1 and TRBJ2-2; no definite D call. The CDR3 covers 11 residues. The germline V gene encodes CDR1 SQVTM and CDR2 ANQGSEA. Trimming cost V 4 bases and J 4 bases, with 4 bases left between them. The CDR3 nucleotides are TGCAGCGTTGGTAGCACCGGGGAGCTGTTTTTT. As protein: CSVGSTGELFF.

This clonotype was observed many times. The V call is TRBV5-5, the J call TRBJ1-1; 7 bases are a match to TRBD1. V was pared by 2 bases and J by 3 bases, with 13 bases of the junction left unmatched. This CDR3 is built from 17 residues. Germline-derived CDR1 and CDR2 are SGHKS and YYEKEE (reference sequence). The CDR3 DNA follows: TGTGCCAGCAGCTTAGGTAGAAGGGGGCAAGAGGACACTGAAGCTTTCTTT. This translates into CASSLGRRGQEDTEAFF.

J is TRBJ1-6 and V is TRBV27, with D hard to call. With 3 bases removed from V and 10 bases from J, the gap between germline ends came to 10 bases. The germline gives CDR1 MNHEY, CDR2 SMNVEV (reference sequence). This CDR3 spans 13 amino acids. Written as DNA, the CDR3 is TGTGCCAGCAGTTTGGGAGCGGCATCACCCCTCCACTTT. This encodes CASSLGAASPLHF.

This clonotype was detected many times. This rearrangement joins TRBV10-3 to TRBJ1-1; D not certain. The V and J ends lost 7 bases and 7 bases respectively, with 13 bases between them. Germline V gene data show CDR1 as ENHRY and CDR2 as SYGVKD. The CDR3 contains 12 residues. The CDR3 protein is CAIKEGINEAFF. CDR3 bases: TGTGCCATCAAGGAAGGGATTAATGAAGCTTTCTTT.

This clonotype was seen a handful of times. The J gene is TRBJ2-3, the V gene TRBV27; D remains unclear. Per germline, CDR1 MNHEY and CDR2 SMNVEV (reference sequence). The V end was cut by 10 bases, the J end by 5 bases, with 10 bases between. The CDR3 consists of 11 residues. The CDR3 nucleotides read TGTGCCACCCAAGGCGGAGATACGCAGTATTTT. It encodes CATQGGDTQYF.

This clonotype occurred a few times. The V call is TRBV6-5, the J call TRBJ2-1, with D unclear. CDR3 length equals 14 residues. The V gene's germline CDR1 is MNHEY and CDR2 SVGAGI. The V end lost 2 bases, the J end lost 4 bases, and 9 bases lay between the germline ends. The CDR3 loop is CASSYTRPYNEQFF. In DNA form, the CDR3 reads TGTGCCAGCAGTTACACGCGACCATACAATGAGCAGTTCTTC.

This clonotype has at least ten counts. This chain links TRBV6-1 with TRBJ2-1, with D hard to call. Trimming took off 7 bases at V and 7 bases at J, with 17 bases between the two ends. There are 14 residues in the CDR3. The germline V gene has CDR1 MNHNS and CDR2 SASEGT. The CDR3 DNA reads TGTGCCAGCATATGGAGTACCGCCGGGAATGAGCAGTTCTTC. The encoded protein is CASIWSTAGNEQFF.

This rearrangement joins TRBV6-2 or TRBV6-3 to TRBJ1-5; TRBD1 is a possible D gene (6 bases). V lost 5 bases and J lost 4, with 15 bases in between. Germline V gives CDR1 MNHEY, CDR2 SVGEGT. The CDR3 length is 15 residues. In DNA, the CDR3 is TGTGCCAGCAGTCCGAGGGGGATAGGAAATCAGCCCCAGCATTTT. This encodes CASSPRGIGNQPQHF.

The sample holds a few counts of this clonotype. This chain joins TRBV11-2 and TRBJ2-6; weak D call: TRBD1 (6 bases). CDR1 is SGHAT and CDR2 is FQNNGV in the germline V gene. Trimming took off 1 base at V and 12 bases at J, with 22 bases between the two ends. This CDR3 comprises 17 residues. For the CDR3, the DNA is TGTGCCAGCAGCTTAGGGGACCCGGGACACCACCTCCGCGTCCTGACTTTC. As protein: CASSLGDPGHHLRVLTF.

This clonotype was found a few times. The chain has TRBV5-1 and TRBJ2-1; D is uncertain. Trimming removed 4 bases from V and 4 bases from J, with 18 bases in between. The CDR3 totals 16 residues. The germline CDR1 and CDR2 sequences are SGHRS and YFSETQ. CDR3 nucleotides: TGCGCCAGCAGCGGCATACAGAGACTCACATACAATGAGCAGTTCTTC. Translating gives CASSGIQRLTYNEQFF.

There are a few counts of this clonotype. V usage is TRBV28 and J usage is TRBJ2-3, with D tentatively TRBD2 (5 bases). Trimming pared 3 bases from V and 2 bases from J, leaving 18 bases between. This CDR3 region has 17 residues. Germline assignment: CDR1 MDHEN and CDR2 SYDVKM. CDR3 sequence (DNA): TGTGCCAGCAGTTTGGACCCGGAGGATGAGGTCACAGATACGCAGTATTTT. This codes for CASSLDPEDEVTDTQYF.

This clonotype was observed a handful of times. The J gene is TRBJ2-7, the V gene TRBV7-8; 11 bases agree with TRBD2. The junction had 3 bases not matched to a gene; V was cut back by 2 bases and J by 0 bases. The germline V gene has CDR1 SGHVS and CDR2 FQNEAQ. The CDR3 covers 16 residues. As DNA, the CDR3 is TGTGCCAGCAGCTTAACTAGCGGGGGCCGCTCCTACGAGCAGTACGTC. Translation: CASSLTSGGRSYEQYV.

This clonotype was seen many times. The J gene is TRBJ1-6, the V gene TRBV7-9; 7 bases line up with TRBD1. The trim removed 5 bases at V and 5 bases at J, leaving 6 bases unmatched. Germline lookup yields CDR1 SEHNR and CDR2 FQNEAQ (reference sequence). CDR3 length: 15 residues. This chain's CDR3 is CASSGGTANNSPLHF. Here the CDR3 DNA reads TGTGCCAGCAGCGGAGGGACAGCGAATAATTCACCCCTCCACTTT. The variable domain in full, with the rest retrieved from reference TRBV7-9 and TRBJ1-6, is DTGVSQNPRHKITKRGQNVTFRCDPISEHNRLYWYRQTLGQGPEFLTYFQNEAQLEKSRLLSDRFSAERPKGSFSTLEIQRTEQGDSAMYLCASSGGTANNSPLHFGNGTRLTVT.

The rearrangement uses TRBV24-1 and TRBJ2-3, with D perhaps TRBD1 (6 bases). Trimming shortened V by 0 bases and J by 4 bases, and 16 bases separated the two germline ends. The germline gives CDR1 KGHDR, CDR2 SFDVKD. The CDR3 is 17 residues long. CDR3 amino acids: CATSDLRWGPDADTQYF. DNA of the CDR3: TGTGCCACCAGTGATTTGCGGTGGGGGCCCGACGCAGATACGCAGTATTTT.

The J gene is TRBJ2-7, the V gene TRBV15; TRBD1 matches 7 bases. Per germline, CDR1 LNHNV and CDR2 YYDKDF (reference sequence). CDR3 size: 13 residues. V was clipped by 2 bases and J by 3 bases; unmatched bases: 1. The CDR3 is CATSRPGGYEQYF. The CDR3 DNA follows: TGTGCCACCAGCAGACCAGGGGGCTACGAGCAGTACTTC.